This note documents a single T cell receptor (beta chain) sequence. The data were taken from a study of blood T cell repertoires in COVID-19. Overall study context: Both acute and convalescent COVID-19 samples were obtained from the United States, Italy and Spain. PBMCs, B-cell-depleted T cells, or T cells were the source of the cDNA or gDNA that made up the material.

V gave up 3 bases and J gave up 12 bases; unmatched junction bases: 11. Germline V lookup: CDR1 MNHNS, CDR2 SASEGT. The CDR3 covers 14 residues. Sequencing was performed with immunoSEQ multiplex PCR; in TCRdb, only in-frame clones are kept and a portion is missing. This repertoire shows 40,000 to 50,000 clones, roughly 86% found once; its top ten account for 55% to 70%. V usage is TRBV6-1 and J usage is TRBJ1-2; 9 bases are a match to TRBD1. The TCR sequence derives from a man aged 65-85 years with acute or convalescent COVID-19. The specimen was peripheral blood. The CDR3 bases are TGTGCCAGCAGTGACACTCCGGGACAGGGAACTAACACCTTC. Encoded protein: CASSDTPGQGTNTF.